This T cell receptor (beta chain) was captured by sequencing in a study of cytomegalovirus exposure and HLA in healthy donors. Study-level findings and limits: The study flagged some 170 TCR beta chains as cytomegalovirus-associated. A missense variant in DCLRE1C was later tied to TCR beta V- and J-gene trimming.

Primers for the PCR totalled 60 Vbeta and 13 Jbeta. The method was immunoSEQ multiplex PCR; TCRdb's version includes in-frame clones alone and lacks a portion of them. Among some 110,000 clones listed, 69% were seen once. CDR3 length equals 17 residues. Germline V gene lookup returns CDR1 KGHSH and CDR2 LQKENI. This clone was seen once. Antigen: not known. An end of the junction does not agree with germline; a read error may underlie this. The sequence was obtained from a man aged 25-45 years in good health and CMV-seronegative. The sample taken for sequencing was PBMCs. The chain joins TRBV18 to TRBJ1-3; tentative D call: TRBD1 (6 bases). The CDR3 loop reads CASSPRAGARSGNTIYF. CDR3 DNA sequence: TGTGCCAGCTCCCCACGAGCGGGGGCTCGATCGGGAAACACCATATATTTT.